The sequence of this T cell receptor (beta chain) was determined in a study of T cell clusters in autoimmune cytopenias. This clonotype ranks as medium-sized in terms of frequency. The target antigen is unknown. This CDR3 has 13 residues. Germline V gene lookup returns CDR1 LNHDA and CDR2 SQIVND (reference sequence). One tube held mixed TRB-A and TRB-B primer pools for touch-down PCR. Following a re-call of the multiplex PCR reads, TCRdb has one entry per CDR3 protein and lacks DNA. This repertoire comprises a few thousand distinct CDR3 sequences; its ten largest clones make up over 15%. The study, taken as a whole, reports: Primary autoimmune cytopenia patients appeared to lack physiological T cell clusters present in healthy donors. TRB repertoire shifts in secondary cytopenia and chronic lymphocytic leukemia mostly reflected lymphoma, not autoimmunity.

TRB was amplified from about 270 ng of peripheral blood genomic DNA per sample. These data were also filed under a second study, of T cell repertoires in aging, cancer and after chemotherapy. That source notes: Untreated cancer patients had significantly lower blood TCR diversity than age-matched healthy donors.

This chain uses TRBV19 with TRBJ1-1; TCRdb indicates TRBD1, and absent DNA this call remains unverified. This receptor was obtained from a human donor in good health. The sequenced sample consisted of peripheral blood. This CDR3 is CASSTGYATEAFF.